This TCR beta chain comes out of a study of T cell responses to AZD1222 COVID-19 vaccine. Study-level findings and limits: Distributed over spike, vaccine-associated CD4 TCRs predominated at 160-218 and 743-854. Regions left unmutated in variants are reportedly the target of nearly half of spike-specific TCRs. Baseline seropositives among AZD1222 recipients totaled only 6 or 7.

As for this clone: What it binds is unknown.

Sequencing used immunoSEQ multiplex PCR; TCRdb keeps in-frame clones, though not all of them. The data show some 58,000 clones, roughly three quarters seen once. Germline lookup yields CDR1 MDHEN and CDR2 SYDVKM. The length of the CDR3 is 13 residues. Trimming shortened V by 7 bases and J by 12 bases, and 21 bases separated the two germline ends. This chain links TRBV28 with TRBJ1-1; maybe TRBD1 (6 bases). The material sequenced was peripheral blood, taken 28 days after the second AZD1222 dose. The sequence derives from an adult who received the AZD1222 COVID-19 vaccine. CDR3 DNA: TGTGCCAGCAAGACAGGCGGGGCACGAGTAACTTTCTTT. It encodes CASKTGGARVTFF.